Detailed here is one T cell receptor beta chain. The antigen remains unidentified. A split of CD4+ cells into CD45RA+ naive and CD45RA-negative memory subsets was performed. Per the original methods: Junction-only immunoSEQ data arrived without quality scores, meaning filtering differed. This table comes from immunoSEQ multiplex PCR, and its TCRdb copy is limited to in-frame clones, with some not included. The D gene and trimming were derived from the DNA, and the V and J assignments and clone size from that table. Of 1,500,000 or so clones in the sample, approximately 97% were seen once. This specimen belongs to a study of shared clonotypes between healthy human individuals. Findings and limits, study-wide: Rarefaction demonstrated incomplete sorted-subset sequencing despite large depth.

This receptor was taken from a man aged 25 to 45 in good health. Sample: naive CD4+ T cells sorted from blood. Indicated subset: CD45RA+ positively selected.

The CDR3: CAWSEPGWNTEAFF. The CDR3, as DNA: TGTGCCTGGAGTGAACCAGGGTGGAACACTGAAGCTTTCTTT. The rearrangement uses TRBV30 and TRBJ1-1, with D possibly TRBD1 on 5 matching bases. The CDR3 extends over 14 amino acids. The ends were cut back, 1 base at V and 1 base at J, with 10 bases in the middle. Germline assignment: CDR1 GTSNPN and CDR2 SVGIG (reference sequence).